A selection of T cell receptor beta chains follows, all from one sample in a study of vaccination effects on CD4 cells after COVID-19. Sequenced by immunoSEQ multiplex PCR; TCRdb stores in-frame clones only, minus some. The data contain about 43,000 clones, around 81% of them singletons. These receptors' antigens are unknown. The sequencing here drew on CD4+ T cells from PBMCs cultured with SARS-CoV-2 spike peptides, taken before COVID-19 vaccination. The receptor source for this set is a human donor who received a COVID-19 vaccine. Each CDR3 is given with its conserved first and last residue. The D gene is left open where the match is weak. Not every row has a clone size; where given, it reads once, few, many or a size class.

v_call	d_call	clone_size	j_call	cdr3_nt	cdr3_aa
TRBV30	NA	NA	TRBJ2-6	TGTGCCTGGAGTGACGGGGTCGAGATCTCTGGGGCCAACGTCCTGACTTTC	CAWSDGVEISGANVLTF
TRBV6-6	NA	NA	TRBJ1-5	TGTGCCAGCAGTTATAAACTAAGCAATCAGCCCCAGCATTTT	CASSYKLSNQPQHF
TRBV19	NA	NA	TRBJ2-5	TGTGCCAGTAGTACGACAGTATCGGAGACCCAGTACTTC	CASSTTVSETQYF
TRBV4-3	NA	NA	TRBJ1-6	TGCGCCAGCAGCCAAGACTACAGGCTTTCGGATTCACCCCTCCACTTT	CASSQDYRLSDSPLHF
TRBV30	NA	NA	TRBJ1-4	TGTGCCTGGAGCACCATGGAAAAACTGTTTTTT	CAWSTMEKLFF
TRBV5-1	NA	NA	TRBJ1-5	TGCGCCAGCAGCTTGGAGGGTGGAGGTCAGCCCCAGCATTTT	CASSLEGGGQPQHF
TRBV19	NA	NA	TRBJ2-6	TGTGCCAGTAGTATATTTCAGGGGACTGGGGCCAACGTCCTGACTTTC	CASSIFQGTGANVLTF
TRBV6-4	NA	once	TRBJ1-1	TGTGCCACCCCGATTTGTGGCGCTATACTCATGAACACTGAAGCTTTCTTT	CATPICGAILMNTEAFF
TRBV19	TRBD1	NA	TRBJ2-6	TGTGCCAGTAGGGACCGGACAGGGAAAACAGGGGCCAACGTCCTGACTTTC	CASRDRTGKTGANVLTF
TRBV29-1	NA	NA	TRBJ1-4	TGCAGCGTCGCCCCGGGACGGAGGAATGAAAAACTGTTTTTT	CSVAPGRRNEKLFF
TRBV19	NA	NA	TRBJ2-5	TGTGCCAGTAGCGGGACACAACAAGAGACCCAGTACTTC	CASSGTQQETQYF
TRBV6-5	NA	NA	TRBJ2-3	TGTGCCAGCAGTTCCAGGGCTAGGGATACGCAGTATTTT	CASSSRARDTQYF
TRBV9	NA	NA	TRBJ1-2	TGTGCCAGCAGCGCAGGGGTTTCCAACTATGGCTACACCTTC	CASSAGVSNYGYTF
TRBV15	NA	NA	TRBJ1-5	TGTGCCACCAGCAGAGATTGGAATAGCAATCAGCCCCAGCATTTT	CATSRDWNSNQPQHF
TRBV6-4	NA	NA	TRBJ2-2	TGTGCCAGCAGTCCCCAAGGGGGATTCGGGACCGGGGAGCTGTTTTTT	CASSPQGGFGTGELFF
TRBV7-9	NA	NA	TRBJ1-5	TGTGCCAGCAGCTACGGACGGCAGCCCCAGCATTTT	CASSYGRQPQHF
TRBV10-1	TRBD1	NA	TRBJ2-3	TGCGCCAGCAAGTTCGAGACAGGGATGTATTTT	CASKFETGMYF
TRBV19	NA	few	TRBJ1-6	TGTGCCACCAAGGGAGGGCGGAATTCACCCCTCCACTTT	CATKGGRNSPLHF
TRBV10-3	NA	NA	TRBJ2-1	TGTGCCATCAGTCACAGGGACTACAATGAGCAGTTCTTC	CAISHRDYNEQFF
TRBV19	NA	NA	TRBJ2-1	TGTGCCAGTAGCCCCCAGGCCGAGGTCTCGGGCAATGAGCAGTTCTTC	CASSPQAEVSGNEQFF
TRBV25-1	NA	once	TRBJ1-2	TGTGCCAGCAGTGTGGGGGGGGGTTATGGCTACACCTTC	CASSVGGGYGYTF
TRBV9	TRBD1	NA	TRBJ2-4	TGTGCCAGCAGCGTAGATGGGGACAGTCCTTCTCTAGCCAAAAACATTCAGTACTTC	CASSVDGDSPSLAKNIQYF
TRBV5-1	TRBD1	NA	TRBJ1-1	TGCGCCAGCAAGAAGACAGGGGCCGACACTGAAGCTTTCTTT	CASKKTGADTEAFF
TRBV9	TRBD1	NA	TRBJ1-5	TGTGCCAGCAGCCCCGGGACAGGGGGAGGCCAGCCCCAGCATTTT	CASSPGTGGGQPQHF
TRBV6-5	NA	NA	TRBJ2-5	TGTGCCAGCAGTTACTCTCAGGAGACCCAGTACTTC	CASSYSQETQYF
TRBV5-1	TRBD2	NA	TRBJ2-5	TGCGCCAGCAGCAGGACTAGCGGGGGGGCGGAAGAGACCCAGTACTTC	CASSRTSGGAEETQYF
TRBV18	NA	NA	TRBJ2-2	TGTGCCAGCTCACCCCGAACGGCCGGGGAGCTGTTTTTT	CASSPRTAGELFF
TRBV6-2/TRBV6-3	NA	NA	TRBJ1-2	TGTGCCAGCAGTTATGGGGACCCGATTCCTAACTATGGCTACACCTTC	CASSYGDPIPNYGYTF
TRBV19	TRBD1	once	TRBJ2-5	TGTGCCAGTAGTATCGCCGGGACAGGGAACTTCGTGTACTTC	CASSIAGTGNFVYF
TRBV6-5	TRBD1	NA	TRBJ1-2	TGTGCCAGCCGGAGGGGGACAGACACGTTCTATGGCTACACCTTC	CASRRGTDTFYGYTF
TRBV5-1	NA	NA	TRBJ2-3	TGCGCCAGCAGCTTGTTCTCGCGGCCCTCCACAGATACGCAGTATTTT	CASSLFSRPSTDTQYF
TRBV14	NA	NA	TRBJ1-2	TGTGCCAGCAGCCAAGAGTTGAACTATGGCTACACCTTC	CASSQELNYGYTF
TRBV11-2	TRBD1	NA	TRBJ1-6	TGTGCCAGCAGCAAAGACAGGGTTAATTCACCCCTCCACTTT	CASSKDRVNSPLHF
TRBV7-3	NA	few	TRBJ1-5	TGTGCCAGCAGCTTTTATACACATTATAGCAATCAGCCCCAGCATTTT	CASSFYTHYSNQPQHF
TRBV5-1	TRBD2	NA	TRBJ2-3	TGCGCCAGCAGCTTGGGACTAGCGGGGACCACAGATACGCAGTATTTT	CASSLGLAGTTDTQYF
TRBV6-1	NA	NA	TRBJ1-5	TGTGCCAGCAGTGAGTTAGGCAGTAATCAGCCCCAGCATTTT	CASSELGSNQPQHF
TRBV5-1	TRBD1	NA	TRBJ2-3	TGCGCCAGCAACACAGGGGTAGTAACAGATACGCAGTATTTT	CASNTGVVTDTQYF
TRBV6-4	NA	few	TRBJ2-2	TGTGCCAGCAGTGACTCGAGGGCCGGGGAGCTGTTTTTT	CASSDSRAGELFF
TRBV5-6	NA	NA	TRBJ2-1	TGTGCCAGCAGCTTGGTTGACGCGACACATTACAATGAGCAGTTCTTC	CASSLVDATHYNEQFF
TRBV30	NA	few	TRBJ1-6	TGTGCCCTTCAAACCGGGACCCTAAATTCACCCCTCCACTTT	CALQTGTLNSPLHF
TRBV6-5	TRBD1	few	TRBJ1-5	TGTGCCAGCAGAACGACAGGGACTCAGCCCCAGCATTTT	CASRTTGTQPQHF
TRBV28	NA	NA	TRBJ2-1	TGTGCCAGCAGTCGCCCTATTTTAGGGGACAATGAGCAGTTCTTC	CASSRPILGDNEQFF
TRBV29-1	NA	NA	TRBJ1-1	TGCAGCGCCGAAGGGGTGTCGGGGGTACAAACTGAAGCTTTCTTT	CSAEGVSGVQTEAFF
TRBV28	NA	NA	TRBJ1-4	TGTGCCAGCGCGGGAGCGCGTCGGGAAAAACTGTTTTTT	CASAGARREKLFF
TRBV3-1/TRBV3-2	NA	NA	TRBJ2-3	TGTGCCAGCAGCCAAGATTCGTCTAGGGCCACAGATACGCAGTATTTT	CASSQDSSRATDTQYF
TRBV6-5	TRBD1	NA	TRBJ1-1	TGTGCCAGCAGCCCCGGGACAGGGAACACTGAAGCTTTCTTT	CASSPGTGNTEAFF
TRBV19	NA	NA	TRBJ1-2	TGTGCCAGTAGTATGGGGGGGAACTATGGCTACACCTTC	CASSMGGNYGYTF
TRBV29-1	NA	few	TRBJ1-3	TGCAGCGGGAGGCAGGTCTCTGGAAACACCATATATTTT	CSGRQVSGNTIYF
TRBV19	NA	NA	TRBJ2-2	TGTGCCAGTAGTATAGGGTACGGGACGGGGAACACCGGGGAGCTGTTTTTT	CASSIGYGTGNTGELFF
TRBV3-1/TRBV3-2	TRBD2	NA	TRBJ2-1	TGTGCCAGCAGCCAAGATCCCAGCGGGGGGGCCTATGAGCAGTTCTTC	CASSQDPSGGAYEQFF
TRBV4-2	NA	NA	TRBJ1-2	TGTGCCAGCAGCCATGAGTTAGACTATGGCTACACCTTC	CASSHELDYGYTF
TRBV5-6	NA	once	TRBJ2-3	TGTGCCAGCAGCTTGTGGGGGGGCGCGTCAGATACGCAGTATTTT	CASSLWGGASDTQYF